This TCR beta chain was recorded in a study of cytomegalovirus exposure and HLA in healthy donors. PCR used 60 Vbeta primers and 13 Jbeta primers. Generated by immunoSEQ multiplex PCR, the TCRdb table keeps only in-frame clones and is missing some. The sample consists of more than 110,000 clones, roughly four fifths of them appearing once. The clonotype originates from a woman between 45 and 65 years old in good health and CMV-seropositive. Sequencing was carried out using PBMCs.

The CDR3 sequence is CASSPRPTQGKQYF. The CDR3 nucleotides read TGTGCCAGCAGCCCGCGCCCCACACAGGGAAAGCAGTACTTC. V is TRBV4-2 and J is TRBJ2-7; D might be TRBD1 (6 bases). CDR3 length: 14 amino acids. The germline V gene encodes CDR1 LGHNA and CDR2 YNFKEQ. Trimming pared 4 bases from V and 8 bases from J, leaving 18 bases between.